This T cell receptor (beta chain) originates from a study of Ad26.COV2.S vaccination and SARS-CoV-2 variants. Study information: Donor was one of the participants in the Ad26.COV2.S arm of the COV1001 trial. Ad26.COV2.S shots went into the muscle once or twice, 56 days apart.

On this clone itself: Its target is not known.

Documented treatment: around 19 received Ad26.COV2.S at low or high dose, single or two shots; a few received placebo; per-sample allocation not given. Material that was analyzed had been drawn on day 63 after the first vaccine or placebo injection. Trimming shortened V by 2 bases and J by 12 bases, and 11 bases separated the two germline ends. The CDR3 sequence is 12 residues long. The V gene's germline CDR1 is MNHNY and CDR2 SVGAGI (reference sequence). Findings and limits, study-wide: Non-spike TCR breadth showed similarity between vaccine and placebo recipients. It was reported that spike-specific CD8+ and CD4+ T cell responses were substantially broad after vaccination.

The assay was immunoSEQ multiplex PCR, and TCRdb's table has in-frame clones only and misses some. This sample has hundreds of thousands of clones, with 75% to 90% found just once. This chain joins TRBV6-6 and TRBJ2-1, with TRBD2 as a possible D gene (6 bases). The sequence was obtained from a person between 18 and 65 years old who received the Ad26.COV2.S COVID-19 vaccine or a placebo. The sequencing used peripheral blood, collected in a trial of Ad26.COV2.S vaccine versus placebo. The CDR3: CASSYQVGGQFF. DNA for the CDR3: TGTGCCAGCAGTTACCAGGTCGGGGGGCAGTTCTTC.